This is a list of T cell receptor beta chains from one sample in a study of blood T cells in healthy people across ages. TCRdb passed the 5' RACE reads through MiXCR, listing each CDR3 protein once. Among 650,000 to 1,000,000 distinct CDR3 sequences listed, about 36% were seen once. Input material: blood. The source of these receptors is a man aged 18 to 29 in good health. The CDR3 runs from the conserved cysteine through the conserved F or W. D genes are given only for firm matches. Rows give clone size only sometimes, using once, few, many, or a class for an expanded clone.

CDR3,DNA,size,D,length,V,J
CASSHSGTEETQYF,TGTGCCAGCAGTCACTCCGGGACAGAAGAGACCCAGTACTTC,many,TRBD1,14,TRBV12-3/TRBV12-4,TRBJ2-5
CSGRQKTWGVQETQYF,TGCAGCGGCCGACAGAAGACCTGGGGGGTACAAGAGACCCAGTACTTC,.,.,16,TRBV29-1,TRBJ2-5
CASSQGTRGDTDTQYF,TGCGCCAGCAGCCAAGGGACTCGCGGGGACACAGATACGCAGTATTTT,.,.,16,TRBV4-3,TRBJ2-3
CASSDRLAGGNNEQFF,TGTGCCAGCAGTGACCGACTAGCGGGGGGCAACAATGAGCAGTTCTTC,many,TRBD2,16,TRBV12-3/TRBV12-4,TRBJ2-1
CASSQAGFTGELFF,TGCGCCAGCAGCCAAGCCGGATTCACCGGGGAGCTGTTTTTT,.,.,14,TRBV4-3,TRBJ2-2
CASSLGGSMTNEQFF,TGTGCCAGCAGCTTAGGAGGGTCTATGACCAATGAGCAGTTCTTC,.,.,15,TRBV7-2,TRBJ2-1
CASSSQGSGYNEQYF,TGTGCCAGCAGTTCCCAGGGCAGCGGTTACAATGAGCAGTACTTC,once,.,15,TRBV6-2/TRBV6-3,TRBJ2-5
CATSSRISTDTQYF,TGTGCCACCAGCTCCCGGATTAGCACAGATACGCAGTATTTT,.,.,14,TRBV15,TRBJ2-3
CASSLAQEPDTQYF,TGTGCCAGCAGCTTAGCGCAGGAACCAGATACGCAGTATTTT,few,.,14,TRBV13,TRBJ2-3
CASSYRDRVGSATF,TGTGCCAGCAGTTACCGTGACAGGGTTGGATCTGCCACCTTC,.,TRBD1,14,TRBV6-6,TRBJ1-2
CARQDRGWGAFF,TGTGCCAGGCAAGACAGGGGTTGGGGAGCTTTCTTT,.,TRBD1,12,TRBV2,TRBJ1-1
CASSRDADTGELFF,TGTGCCAGCAGTCGGGACGCAGACACCGGGGAGCTGTTTTTT,.,.,14,TRBV12-3/TRBV12-4,TRBJ2-2
CASNQPPRLGGYTF,TGCGCCAGCAACCAACCACCTAGGCTCGGGGGCTACACCTTC,many,.,14,TRBV4-1,TRBJ1-2
CASSYPRDYEQYF,TGTGCCAGCAGTTACCCACGGGACTACGAGCAGTACTTC,.,.,13,TRBV6-6,TRBJ2-7
CAGSQESANSPLHF,TGCGCCGGCAGCCAGGAATCGGCTAATTCACCCCTCCACTTT,.,.,14,TRBV4-1,TRBJ1-6
CASSVAGVGTGELFF,TGTGCCAGCAGCGTAGCTGGGGTAGGCACCGGGGAGCTGTTTTTT,few,.,15,TRBV9,TRBJ2-2
CSAREVGGQSEQFF,TGCAGTGCTAGAGAAGTAGGAGGACAGAGTGAGCAGTTCTTC,.,.,14,TRBV20-1,TRBJ2-1
CASSQETGMNTGELFF,TGCGCCAGCAGCCAAGAGACAGGAATGAACACCGGGGAGCTGTTTTTT,.,.,16,TRBV4-3,TRBJ2-2
CTSSRLDTQYF,TGTACCAGCAGTCGCTTGGATACGCAGTATTTT,.,.,11,TRBV25-1,TRBJ2-3
CSVGGGQGGANVLTF,TGCAGCGTTGGTGGGGGACAGGGCGGGGCCAACGTCCTGACTTTC,few,TRBD1,15,TRBV29-1,TRBJ2-6
CSARDLMDMNTEAFF,TGCAGTGCTAGAGATCTGATGGACATGAACACTGAAGCTTTCTTT,few,.,15,TRBV20-1,TRBJ1-1
CSVGASSLAGETDTQYF,TGCAGCGTTGGGGCGAGCTCACTAGCGGGAGAAACAGATACGCAGTATTTT,many,TRBD2,17,TRBV29-1,TRBJ2-3